Here is one TCR beta chain with its context. Antigen specificity is unknown. This CDR3 is built from 16 residues. Trimming cost V 4 bases and J 2 bases, with 18 bases left between them. Germline lookup yields CDR1 SGHRS and CDR2 YFSETQ. The data derive from a study of T cell responses to AZD1222 COVID-19 vaccine. Here immunoSEQ multiplex PCR was the method, and the copy in TCRdb shows in-frame clones only, minus some. The table records fewer than 80,000 clones, approximately 88% of them present only once. Study conclusions and caveats: Repertoire sampling happened only post peak T cell response.

Sequenced here: peripheral blood, sampled 28 days after the second dose of the MenACWY control vaccine. The clonotype was recovered from an adult who received the MenACWY meningococcal vaccine as a control. The chain carries TRBV5-1 and TRBJ1-1; no reliable D call. This CDR3 reads CASSPARASINTEAFF. CDR3 in DNA: TGCGCCAGCAGCCCGGCTAGGGCGTCCATAAACACTGAAGCTTTCTTT.